These 27 T cell receptor beta chains came from one sample sequenced in a study of CD8 T cells in ankylosing spondylitis. Study-level points and caveats: Seven to nine highly homologous variants made up a TCR beta motif, and this motif appeared characteristic of ankylosing spondylitis blood.

Their antigen targets remain unknown. Each CDR3 protein gets one entry after TCRdb re-called the 5' RACE reads with MiXCR. The data contain 500,000 to 550,000 distinct CDR3 sequences, about 12% of them seen just once; the ten biggest clones take up approximately 6.2%. Sequenced material: blood, either unsorted or a sorted T cell fraction (not recorded which). All receptors come from a male donor with ankylosing spondylitis.

V is TRBV25-1 and J is TRBJ2-1; D is unresolved. The CDR3 runs to 16 residues. CDR1 and CDR2 from the germline V gene are MGHDK and SYGVNS. Trimming removed 3 bases at V and 9 bases at J, with 21 bases between. Here the CDR3 DNA reads TGTGCCAGCAGTGACCCGGTGGTAGAGCTTTTATCTGAGCAGTTCTTC. This encodes CASSDPVVELLSEQFF.

This CDR3 reads CASSPDSGASSGTEAFF. CDR3 DNA: TGCGCCAGCAGCCCAGACTCGGGGGCTTCAAGTGGCACTGAAGCTTTCTTT. The rearrangement uses TRBV5-1 and TRBJ1-1, with a weak D call TRBD1 (6 bases). CDR1 is SGHRS and CDR2 is YFSETQ in the germline V gene. Between the trimmed V and J ends, which lost 4 bases and 4 bases, there was a span of 23 bases. The CDR3 is 17 residues long.

With regard to this clonotype: Possible read error: a much larger clone is one base away. The chain's CDR3 is CASNLRDSGANVLTF. The CDR3 DNA is TGTGCCAGCAACTTACGGGACTCTGGGGCCAACGTCCTGACTTTC. This rearrangement joins TRBV5-5 to TRBJ2-6, with D perhaps TRBD2 (5 bases). V lost 6 bases and J lost 0, with 10 bases in between. CDR3 length equals 15 residues. CDR1 SGHKS and CDR2 YYEKEE come from the germline V gene (reference sequence).

The chain couples TRBV7-8 to TRBJ1-1, with TRBD1 matching 8 bases. The CDR3 consists of 17 residues. Trimming cost V 1 base and J 0 bases; bases outside gene matches: 7. CDR1 is SGHVS and CDR2 is FQNEAQ in the germline V gene. The CDR3 sequence is CASSLGQGAGVNTEAFF. CDR3 in DNA: TGTGCCAGCAGCTTAGGGCAGGGGGCGGGAGTGAACACTGAAGCTTTCTTT.

The CDR3 DNA is TGTGCCAGCAGACAGTCGAGATACCAAGAGACCCAGTACTTC. This translates into CASRQSRYQETQYF. V gene TRBV12-3 or TRBV12-4 combines with J gene TRBJ2-5, with D uncertain. V dropped 6 bases and J dropped 0 bases, with 11 bases sitting between them. This CDR3 is built from 14 residues.

The chain combines TRBV27 with TRBJ1-2; maybe TRBD1 (5 bases). V gave up 4 bases and J gave up 8 bases, with 20 bases separating them. Germline-derived CDR1 and CDR2 are MNHEY and SMNVEV (reference sequence). CDR3 length: 15 amino acids. The CDR3 DNA follows: TGTGCCAGCAGTTGGACTAATGGACAAAGAAAAGGCTACACCTTC. Its protein product is CASSWTNGQRKGYTF.

The rearrangement joins TRBV11-2 to TRBJ2-6, with D unresolved. Germline V CDR1 and CDR2: SGHAT, FQNNGV. The V end was cut by 5 bases, the J end by 4 bases, with 18 bases between. The CDR3 totals 17 residues. The CDR3, as DNA: TGTGCCAGCAGCCCACCCCTCCAGAAGTCAGGGGCCAACGTCCTGACTTTC. This sequence encodes CASSPPLQKSGANVLTF. Combining the CDR3 with reference TRBV11-2 and TRBJ2-6 gives the whole variable domain EAGVAQSPRYKIIEKRQSVAFWCNPISGHATLYWYQQILGQGPKLLIQFQNNGVVDDSQLPKDRFSAERLKGVDSTLKIQPAKLEDSAVYLCASSPPLQKSGANVLTFGAGSRLTVL.

This clonotype turned up a few times. The chain recombines TRBV7-6 with TRBJ2-3; D is possibly TRBD1 (6 bases). The length of the CDR3 is 11 residues. Germline-derived CDR1 and CDR2 are SGHVS and FNYEAQ. The germline V and J ends were trimmed by 8 bases and 5 bases, with 8 bases remaining between them. CDR3 bases: TGTGCCAGCGGCAGGGGAGATACGCAGTATTTT. As protein: CASGRGDTQYF.

The chain joins TRBV7-9 to TRBJ1-1, with TRBD1 matching over 7 bases. The V gene end was trimmed by 4 bases and the J gene end by 1 base; junction bases not matched to a gene: 6. The length of the CDR3 is 15 residues. CDR1 and CDR2 from the germline V gene are SEHNR and FQNEAQ (reference sequence). The CDR3 loop reads CASSSLGTENTEAFF. CDR3 nucleotides: TGTGCCAGCAGCTCGCTGGGGACAGAGAACACTGAAGCTTTCTTT.

V usage is TRBV27 and J usage is TRBJ2-1; D call uncertain. With 2 bases removed from V and 3 bases from J, the gap between germline ends came to 11 bases. Germline CDR1 and CDR2: MNHEY and SMNVEV (reference sequence). The CDR3 totals 15 residues. CDR3 bases: TGTGCCAGCAGTTTAAGCAGACCCGTCTACAATGAGCAGTTCTTC. Amino acid sequence: CASSLSRPVYNEQFF.

This clonotype has just a few counts. CDR3 protein: CASSLTGLDQPQHF. The CDR3 region has the DNA TGCGCCAGCAGCCTGACAGGGCTCGATCAGCCCCAGCATTTT. This chain links TRBV5-1 with TRBJ1-5; 7 bases agree with TRBD1. The CDR3 runs to 14 residues. With V trimmed by 4 bases and J by 5 bases, 6 bases remained unmatched. CDR1 SGHRS and CDR2 YFSETQ come from the germline V gene. The entire variable domain, with the rest obtained from reference TRBV5-1 and TRBJ1-5, is as follows: KAGVTQTPRYLIKTRGQQVTLSCSPISGHRSVSWYQQTPGQGLQFLFEYFSETQRNKGNFPGRFSGRQFSNSRSEMNVSTLELGDSALYLCASSLTGLDQPQHFGDGTRLSIL.

This clonotype was picked up a small number of times. The V call is TRBV7-9, the J call TRBJ2-2; 9 positions match TRBD1. Trimming cost V 5 bases and J 7 bases; bases outside gene matches: 8. The CDR3 runs to 15 residues. Germline V gene sequence: CDR1 SEHNR, CDR2 FQNEAQ (reference sequence). The CDR3 is CASSRGDRAHGELFF. The DNA for the CDR3 is TGTGCCAGCAGCCGGGGGGACAGGGCACACGGGGAGCTGTTTTTT.

A few counts support this clonotype. This CDR3 reads CASSVGTGVVETQYF. The CDR3 nucleotides read TGTGCCAGCAGCGTGGGGACTGGCGTTGTCGAGACCCAGTACTTC. This sequence joins TRBV9 and TRBJ2-5; D perhaps matches TRBD2 (6 bases). Germline V gene data show CDR1 as SGDLS and CDR2 as YYNGEE. Trimming removed 2 bases at V and 5 bases at J, with 16 bases between. The CDR3 extends over 15 amino acids.

V gene TRBV28 combines with J gene TRBJ2-1, with TRBD2 identical over 8 bases. In germline, CDR1 is MDHEN, CDR2 SYDVKM. V shed 1 base, J shed 7 bases, and the junction held 9 bases outside the gene matches. This CDR3 spans 16 amino acids. CDR3 residues: CASSLLSGGPKNEQFF. The CDR3 nucleotides read TGTGCCAGCAGTTTATTGTCGGGAGGGCCTAAAAATGAGCAGTTCTTC.

This clonotype was counted ten times or more. The chain has TRBV11-2 and TRBJ2-1; possibly TRBD2 for D (7 bases). CDR1 and CDR2 from the germline V gene are SGHAT and FQNNGV. The CDR3 contains 17 residues. V dropped 3 bases and J dropped 0 bases, with 15 bases sitting between them. CDR3 nucleotide sequence: TGTGCCAGCAGCTTCCGGGGGGCCTCCAGCTCCTACAATGAGCAGTTCTTC. This gives the protein CASSFRGASSSYNEQFF.

The table lists this clonotype with a few counts. The genes are TRBV12-3 or TRBV12-4 and TRBJ2-2; the match to TRBD2 covers 10 bases. Trimming cost V 7 bases and J 5 bases; bases outside gene matches: 10. CDR3 length: 16 amino acids. The CDR3 spells CASNTLAGVGTGELFF. CDR3 DNA sequence: TGTGCCAGCAACACCCTAGCGGGAGTTGGAACCGGGGAGCTGTTTTTT.

This clonotype occurred a few times. The J gene is TRBJ2-5, the V gene TRBV25-1; D remains unclear. CDR3 length: 12 residues. The germline CDR1 and CDR2 sequences are MGHDK and SYGVNS. V lost 4 bases, J lost 5 bases, and 8 bases lay in between. CDR3 DNA: TGTGCCAGCAGTGGTGGTGTGGAGACCCAGTACTTC. Its translation is CASSGGVETQYF.

This clonotype was recorded many times. This rearrangement joins TRBV29-1 to TRBJ1-1; no reliable D call. V was trimmed by 2 bases and J by 6 bases, leaving 7 bases between them. Germline values: CDR1 SQVTM, CDR2 ANQGSEA. The CDR3 loop spans 11 amino acids. This CDR3 is CSVEYRSEAFF. In DNA form, the CDR3 reads TGCAGCGTTGAATATAGATCTGAAGCTTTCTTT.

Many counts were recorded for this clonotype. V and J are TRBV12-3 or TRBV12-4 and TRBJ2-3, with D hard to call. V gave up 1 base and J gave up 2 bases, with 10 bases separating them. The CDR3 extends over 15 amino acids. The CDR3 sequence is CASSLGGWATDTQYF. CDR3 nucleotides: TGTGCCAGCAGTTTAGGCGGATGGGCCACAGATACGCAGTATTTT.

The rearrangement uses TRBV11-2 and TRBJ2-5, with no clear D. Germline CDR1 SGHAT, CDR2 FQNNGV. The ends were cut back, 2 bases at V and 4 bases at J, with 8 bases in the middle. The CDR3 runs 13 residues. CDR3 residues: CASSLLMIETQYF. CDR3 nucleotide sequence: TGTGCCAGCAGCTTACTGATGATAGAGACCCAGTACTTC.

This clonotype was detected many times. The genes are TRBV5-1 and TRBJ2-1, with D possibly TRBD1 on 5 matching bases. The germline V gene has CDR1 SGHRS and CDR2 YFSETQ. Trimming removed 5 bases at V and 1 base at J, with 10 bases between. The CDR3 runs 14 residues. In nucleotides, the CDR3 is TGCGCCAGCAGGGACATTCAGTCCTACAATGAGCAGTTCTTC. It yields the protein CASRDIQSYNEQFF.

This clonotype appeared a few times. This chain connects TRBV19 to TRBJ2-3; 14 bases are a match to TRBD2. CDR1 and CDR2 from the germline V gene are LNHDA and SQIVND (reference sequence). The length of the CDR3 is 19 residues. V dropped 3 bases and J dropped 3; count of bases not matched to a gene: 11. Here the CDR3 reads CASSIRGRLAGGATDTQYF. The CDR3 region has the DNA TGTGCCAGTAGTATCAGGGGGCGACTAGCGGGAGGGGCAACAGATACGCAGTATTTT.

J is TRBJ2-5 and V is TRBV20-1, with D maybe TRBD2 (6 bases). From germline, CDR1 is DFQATT and CDR2 SNEGSKA (reference sequence). V was shortened by 5 bases and J by 0 bases, with 13 bases between the two germline ends. The CDR3 contains 14 residues. This CDR3 reads CSAPLAAYQETQYF. The CDR3 DNA reads TGCAGTGCTCCCTTAGCGGCCTACCAAGAGACCCAGTACTTC.

This clonotype occurred a few times. The chain combines TRBV6-1 with TRBJ2-2; TRBD2 is a possible D gene (6 bases). Trimming took off 7 bases at V and 4 bases at J, with 16 bases between the two ends. The CDR3 is 15 residues long. Germline V gives CDR1 MNHNS, CDR2 SASEGT. Written as DNA, the CDR3 is TGTGCCAGCACGTCCGGACTGGGAGGCACCGGGGAGCTGTTTTTT. Encoded protein: CASTSGLGGTGELFF.

The chain employs TRBV20-1 and TRBJ2-1; TRBD2 is a possible D gene (5 bases). The CDR3 runs 14 residues. Germline lookup yields CDR1 DFQATT and CDR2 SNEGSKA (reference sequence). The V end was cut by 5 bases, the J end by 0 bases, with 11 bases between. The CDR3 reads CSASVGSSYNEQFF. CDR3 in DNA: TGCAGTGCTTCCGTGGGGAGCTCCTACAATGAGCAGTTCTTC.

This sequence joins TRBV12-3 or TRBV12-4 and TRBJ1-2; D might be TRBD1 (6 bases). V lost 5 bases, J lost 11 bases, and 15 bases lay in between. CDR3 size: 12 residues. The CDR3 DNA sequence: TGTGCCAGCAGTATTGACAGGAACCTTTACACCTTC. The encoded protein is CASSIDRNLYTF.

This clonotype was counted ten times or more. This rearrangement joins TRBV7-2 to TRBJ2-4; weak D call: TRBD1 (5 bases). The CDR3 sequence is 14 residues long. V was pared by 1 base and J by 8 bases, with 12 bases between. Germline-derived CDR1 and CDR2 are SGHTA and FQGNSA. CDR3 sequence (DNA): TGTGCCAGCAGCTTAGTTCAGGGATCGGACATTCAGTACTTC. It specifies CASSLVQGSDIQYF. The complete variable domain, with remaining parts taken from reference TRBV7-2 and TRBJ2-4, reads GAGVSQSPSNKVTEKGKDVELRCDPISGHTALYWYRQSLGQGLEFLIYFQGNSAPDKSGLPSDRFSAERTGGSVSTLTIQRTQQEDSAVYLCASSLVQGSDIQYFGAGTRLSVL.